A selection of T cell receptor beta chains follows, all from one sample in a study of blood T cell repertoires in COVID-19. Assay: immunoSEQ multiplex PCR; the TCRdb copy retains only in-frame clones and omits some. The sample holds around 160,000 clones, around nine tenths seen once. What was sequenced was peripheral blood. The receptors here all came from a woman in her sixties or seventies with COVID-19, enrolled during active disease. CDR3s include the opening cysteine and the closing phenylalanine or tryptophan. D genes are given only for firm matches. Expanded clones get a size class; other rows say once, few or many, or leave the size out.

J gene: TRBJ1-3
V gene: TRBV18
D gene: TRBD1
clone size: NA
CDR3 DNA: TGTGCCAGCTCACCAAGCGGACAGGGAGCTGGAAACACCATATATTTT
CDR3 protein: CASSPSGQGAGNTIYF

J gene: TRBJ2-4
V gene: TRBV20-1
D gene: TRBD2
clone size: NA
CDR3 DNA: TGCAGTGCAAGTAGCGGGGTTGTGACCAAAAACATTCAGTACTTC
CDR3 protein: CSASSGVVTKNIQYF

J gene: TRBJ1-4
V gene: TRBV30
D gene: NA
clone size: NA
CDR3 DNA: TGTGCCTGGAGTGGCGGGTTCGGAAGAGAAAAACTGTTTTTT
CDR3 protein: CAWSGGFGREKLFF

J gene: TRBJ1-5
V gene: TRBV2
D gene: TRBD1
clone size: few
CDR3 DNA: TGTGCCAGCAGTGGACAGGGTACGAATCAGCCCCAGCATTTT
CDR3 protein: CASSGQGTNQPQHF

J gene: TRBJ2-5
V gene: TRBV12-3/TRBV12-4
D gene: NA
clone size: NA
CDR3 DNA: TGTGCCAGCAGTTTTCAAGGGGTAGAGACCCAGTACTTC
CDR3 protein: CASSFQGVETQYF

J gene: TRBJ1-4
V gene: TRBV14
D gene: TRBD1
clone size: few
CDR3 DNA: TGTGCCAGCAGCCAGGGACAGACAGGATTAAATGAAAAACTGTTTTTT
CDR3 protein: CASSQGQTGLNEKLFF

J gene: TRBJ1-1
V gene: TRBV5-4
D gene: TRBD1
clone size: NA
CDR3 DNA: TGTGCCAGCAGCCTTACAGGGGTTGACACTGAAGCTTTCTTT
CDR3 protein: CASSLTGVDTEAFF

J gene: TRBJ2-1
V gene: TRBV3-1/TRBV3-2
D gene: TRBD2
clone size: NA
CDR3 DNA: TGTGCCAGCAGCCCCCGACTAGCGGGGGGAGGGTTTGATGAGCAGTTCTTC
CDR3 protein: CASSPRLAGGGFDEQFF

J gene: TRBJ2-5
V gene: TRBV11-2
D gene: NA
clone size: NA
CDR3 DNA: TGTGCCAGCAGCTTCCCCGTTATACCTAGGGGACAAGAGACCCAGTACTTC
CDR3 protein: CASSFPVIPRGQETQYF

J gene: TRBJ1-2
V gene: TRBV7-2
D gene: NA
clone size: NA
CDR3 DNA: TGTGCCAGCAGCTTAGGGACAGCGTTTAACTATGGCTACACCTTC
CDR3 protein: CASSLGTAFNYGYTF

J gene: TRBJ2-3
V gene: TRBV7-9
D gene: TRBD1
clone size: NA
CDR3 DNA: TGTGCCAGCAGCTCGGACAGGGTATCACCAGATACGCAGTATTTT
CDR3 protein: CASSSDRVSPDTQYF

J gene: TRBJ2-7
V gene: TRBV7-9
D gene: NA
clone size: NA
CDR3 DNA: TGTGCCAGCAGCTTAGGAGGGTCCCACGAGCAGTACTTC
CDR3 protein: CASSLGGSHEQYF

J gene: TRBJ1-1
V gene: TRBV9
D gene: NA
clone size: NA
CDR3 DNA: TGTGCCAGCAGCGCCAATACAGGATTGGGTGAAGCTTTCTTT
CDR3 protein: CASSANTGLGEAFF

J gene: TRBJ2-5
V gene: TRBV10-1
D gene: TRBD1
clone size: NA
CDR3 DNA: TGCGCCAGCAGTGCAGGAAGTGGGACAGGTTCATGGGAGACCCAGTACTTC
CDR3 protein: CASSAGSGTGSWETQYF

J gene: TRBJ2-2
V gene: TRBV25-1
D gene: TRBD1
clone size: NA
CDR3 DNA: TGTGCCAGCAGTGAATCGGGGACAGCGACCGGGGAGCTGTTTTTT
CDR3 protein: CASSESGTATGELFF

J gene: TRBJ1-3
V gene: TRBV6-1
D gene: TRBD1
clone size: few
CDR3 DNA: TGTGCCAGCAGTGAAGACAGGGGCTCTGGAAACACCATATATTTT
CDR3 protein: CASSEDRGSGNTIYF

J gene: TRBJ1-2
V gene: TRBV15
D gene: NA
clone size: NA
CDR3 DNA: TGTGCCACCAGCAGAGATTACACCTACTATGGCTACACCTTC
CDR3 protein: CATSRDYTYYGYTF

J gene: TRBJ2-3
V gene: TRBV27
D gene: TRBD2
clone size: NA
CDR3 DNA: TGTGCCAGCATTGGGACTAGCGGGGGGATACGGACGCAGTATTTT
CDR3 protein: CASIGTSGGIRTQYF

J gene: TRBJ2-5
V gene: TRBV18
D gene: NA
clone size: NA
CDR3 DNA: TGTGCCAGCTCACCATCCTACGAGGAGACCCAGTACTTC
CDR3 protein: CASSPSYEETQYF

J gene: TRBJ2-2
V gene: TRBV5-4
D gene: TRBD2
clone size: NA
CDR3 DNA: TGTGCCAGCAGCCCAGGGACTAGCGGGGTCTATGGCGGGGAGCTGTTTTTT
CDR3 protein: CASSPGTSGVYGGELFF

J gene: TRBJ2-4
V gene: TRBV19
D gene: TRBD1
clone size: NA
CDR3 DNA: TGTGCCAGTGGCTCGGTGGGACAGACCCGAGGAGCCAAAAACATTCAGTACTTC
CDR3 protein: CASGSVGQTRGAKNIQYF

J gene: TRBJ1-2
V gene: TRBV18
D gene: NA
clone size: NA
CDR3 DNA: TGTGCCAGCTCACCACCATCATATGGCTACACCTTC
CDR3 protein: CASSPPSYGYTF

J gene: TRBJ2-7
V gene: TRBV7-8
D gene: NA
clone size: NA
CDR3 DNA: TGTGCCAGCAGCTTATCGTACGAGCAGTACTTC
CDR3 protein: CASSLSYEQYF

J gene: TRBJ1-6
V gene: TRBV5-4
D gene: NA
clone size: NA
CDR3 DNA: TGTGCCAGCAGCTGGGAGGCGACAGAAGATTCACCCCTCCACTTT
CDR3 protein: CASSWEATEDSPLHF

J gene: TRBJ2-3
V gene: TRBV28
D gene: TRBD1
clone size: NA
CDR3 DNA: TGTGCCAGCAGTCCTGGGGACAGCCACACAGATACGCAGTATTTT
CDR3 protein: CASSPGDSHTDTQYF

J gene: TRBJ2-3
V gene: TRBV27
D gene: NA
clone size: NA
CDR3 DNA: TGTGCCAGCAGAAAGCGGCAAGCCGGCACAGATACGCAGTATTTT
CDR3 protein: CASRKRQAGTDTQYF

J gene: TRBJ2-2
V gene: TRBV5-5
D gene: TRBD1
clone size: NA
CDR3 DNA: TGTGCCAGCAGCAACGACAGGGCGAACACCGGGGAGCTGTTTTTT
CDR3 protein: CASSNDRANTGELFF

J gene: TRBJ1-1
V gene: TRBV19
D gene: NA
clone size: NA
CDR3 DNA: TGTGCCAGTAGTATAGCTACAGGGTTGCACACTGAAGCTTTCTTT
CDR3 protein: CASSIATGLHTEAFF

J gene: TRBJ2-3
V gene: TRBV28
D gene: NA
clone size: NA
CDR3 DNA: TGTGCCAGCAGTTTAATCCTCCCAGATACGCAGTATTTT
CDR3 protein: CASSLILPDTQYF